The 13 T cell receptor beta chains in this list originate from one sample, sequenced in a study of blood T cell repertoires in COVID-19. Sequencing used immunoSEQ multiplex PCR; TCRdb keeps in-frame clones, though not all of them. The sample records 60,000 to 75,000 clones, about nine tenths being singletons. Sequencing used peripheral blood. Receptors were obtained from a woman aged 55-69 years with acute or convalescent COVID-19.

This clone was observed a handful of times. The chain couples TRBV7-9 to TRBJ1-1; 9 nucleotides align to TRBD1. CDR1 and CDR2 (germline): SEHNR, FQNEAQ (reference sequence). J gave up 11 bases and V 5 bases, and 9 bases lay outside the gene matches. The CDR3 runs 13 residues. CDR3 bases: TGTGCCAGCAGCCTCGGACAGGGGCGGAGGGCTTTCTTT. Translating gives CASSLGQGRRAFF.

The J gene is TRBJ1-1, the V gene TRBV7-9, with a tentative D call TRBD1 (6 bases). The CDR3 runs to 15 residues. Germline V gene sequence: CDR1 SEHNR, CDR2 FQNEAQ (reference sequence). V gave up 1 base and J gave up 4 bases, with 13 bases separating them. The CDR3 DNA reads as TGTGCCAGCAGCTTAGACAGGGAGTGGGCCACTGAAGCTTTCTTT. Its translation is CASSLDREWATEAFF. Filled out from reference TRBV7-9 and TRBJ1-1, the complete variable domain reads DTGVSQNPRHKITKRGQNVTFRCDPISEHNRLYWYRQTLGQGPEFLTYFQNEAQLEKSRLLSDRFSAERPKGSFSTLEIQRTEQGDSAMYLCASSLDREWATEAFFGQGTRLTVV.

The chain has TRBV3-1 (or the pseudogene TRBV3-2) and TRBJ1-2; D possibly corresponds to TRBD1 (6 bases). The CDR3 runs to 14 residues. Trimming took 5 bases from V and 3 from J, leaving 13 bases between them. The germline gives CDR1 LGHDT, CDR2 YNNKEL (reference sequence). Here the CDR3 DNA reads TGTGCCAGCAGCAAAAACAGGGATCACTATGGCTACACCTTC. Translation: CASSKNRDHYGYTF.

This clone was seen more than once but under ten times. The chain employs TRBV20-1 and TRBJ2-7, with a possible D match to TRBD2 (5 bases). With 5 bases removed from V and 9 bases from J, the gap between germline ends came to 14 bases. The germline V gene encodes CDR1 DFQATT and CDR2 SNEGSKA (reference sequence). This CDR3 region has 11 residues. This CDR3 reads CSARPRAGQYF. Here the CDR3 DNA reads TGCAGTGCTCGTCCGAGGGCCGGGCAGTACTTC.

The chain carries TRBV28 and TRBJ2-3, with 10 bases matching TRBD2. Germline V gives CDR1 MDHEN, CDR2 SYDVKM. The CDR3 has 17 amino acids. V trimming: 3 bases; J trimming: 5 bases; junction bases outside the gene matches: 11. CDR3 sequence: CASSFKRGGYPVDTQYF. CDR3 DNA: TGTGCCAGCAGTTTTAAGCGGGGGGGTTACCCGGTAGATACGCAGTATTTT.

V gene TRBV15 combines with J gene TRBJ1-6; unclear D gene. The CDR3 consists of 14 residues. V lost 0 bases and J 8 bases, leaving 8 bases between the germline ends. From germline, CDR1 is LNHNV and CDR2 YYDKDF (reference sequence). This CDR3 reads CATSRDRTDSPLHF. In nucleotides, the CDR3 is TGTGCCACCAGCAGAGATCGCACAGATTCACCCCTCCACTTT.

The chain couples TRBV3-1 (or the pseudogene TRBV3-2) to TRBJ2-3, with 9 bases identical to TRBD2. The germline gives CDR1 LGHDT, CDR2 YNNKEL (reference sequence). Unmatched junction bases numbered 7, after V lost 0 bases and J lost 3 bases. This CDR3 region has 17 residues. The CDR3 coding sequence is TGTGCCAGCAGCCAAGATGGGGCGGGGGGGCCGACAGATACGCAGTATTTT. It encodes CASSQDGAGGPTDTQYF.

Comments on this clone: The junction differs from germline at one of its ends, possibly a read error. This chain connects TRBV3-1 (or the pseudogene TRBV3-2) to TRBJ2-1; possibly TRBD1 for D (6 bases). This CDR3 comprises 16 residues. Germline CDR1 is LGHDT and CDR2 is YNNKEL (reference sequence). The CDR3 sequence: CASSNRVGGTYNEQFF. CDR3 in DNA: TGTGCCAGCAGCAACAGGGTTGGGGGCACCTATAATGAGCAGTTCTTC.

This clone appeared a single time. V and J are TRBV5-4 and TRBJ2-7, with 7 bases identical to TRBD2. This CDR3 has 15 amino acids. Per the germline V gene, CDR1 is SGHNT and CDR2 is YYREEE (reference sequence). V shed 4 bases, J shed 2 bases, and the junction held 9 bases outside the gene matches. CDR3 sequence reads: CASSPFPTSPYEQYF. The CDR3 nucleotides read TGTGCCAGCAGCCCCTTCCCGACTAGCCCCTACGAGCAGTACTTC.

The CDR3 nucleotides read TGTGCCAGCAGCGCCAGCCCCATCACAGGGCAGCCCCAGCATTTT. As protein: CASSASPITGQPQHF. The chain couples TRBV9 to TRBJ1-5, with a tentative D call TRBD1 (6 bases). The V end lost 3 bases, the J end lost 7 bases, and 17 bases lay between the germline ends. The CDR3 is made up of 15 amino acids. Germline CDR1 SGDLS, CDR2 YYNGEE.

The chain recombines TRBV6-5 with TRBJ2-5, with 13 bases fitting TRBD2. The J segment lost 4 bases and the V segment lost 6 bases, leaving 2 bases of the junction unmatched. CDR1 MNHEY and CDR2 SVGAGI come from the germline V gene. This CDR3 is 14 amino acids long. The DNA of the CDR3 is TGTGCCAGCAGAACTAGCGGGGGGGGAGAGACCCAGTACTTC. Amino acid sequence: CASRTSGGGETQYF.

The chain employs TRBV6-5 and TRBJ2-2; the D gene is possibly TRBD2 (6 bases). CDR1 is MNHEY, CDR2 SVGAGI, per germline. The CDR3 contains 15 residues. Trimming removed 3 bases from V and 6 bases from J, with 14 bases in between. The CDR3 nucleotides read TGTGCCAGCAGTTATCTGAGGAGGGGCGCCGGGGAGCTGTTTTTT. The encoded protein is CASSYLRRGAGELFF.

The V call is TRBV18, the J call TRBJ1-3; perhaps TRBD1 as D (5 bases). This CDR3 comprises 15 residues. Germline CDR1 and CDR2: KGHSH and LQKENI. The V end lost 2 bases, the J end lost 4 bases, and 12 bases lay between the germline ends. As DNA, the CDR3 is TGTGCCAGCTCACCAGACAGAGACTTCGGAAACACCATATATTTT. As protein: CASSPDRDFGNTIYF.